This passage covers 10 T cell receptor beta chains from one sample sequenced in a study of control samples from healthy donors and cancer patients. Libraries were prepared by immunoSEQ multiplex PCR; TCRdb keeps only in-frame clonotypes and omits some of them. The table has about 55,000 clones, 95% to 96% seen once. Sequencing was done on a sample of blood. These receptors all stem from a woman younger than 35 in good health.

This clone was observed a few times. The chain carries TRBV6-2 or TRBV6-3 and TRBJ2-1; 7 positions match TRBD2. Trimming cost V 0 bases and J 5 bases; bases outside gene matches: 13. Germline CDR1 MNHEY, CDR2 SVGEGT. CDR3 length: 18 residues. The CDR3 DNA follows: TGTGCCAGCAGTTACTCGTCCAAGGGAGGGGTCCGAGACAATGAGCAGTTCTTC. This sequence encodes CASSYSSKGGVRDNEQFF.

This chain joins TRBV27 and TRBJ1-1, with a weak D call TRBD1 (5 bases). This CDR3 is built from 13 residues. The V and J ends lost 0 bases and 8 bases respectively, with 10 bases between them. Germline V gene sequence: CDR1 MNHEY, CDR2 SMNVEV (reference sequence). This CDR3 is CASSLSGRLEAFF. The CDR3 region has the DNA TGTGCCAGCAGTTTATCGGGACGGTTAGAAGCTTTCTTT.

J is TRBJ1-3 and V is TRBV21-1; the DNA was not used to check the table's D call, TRBD1. TRBV21-1 is recorded as a pseudogene. The length of the CDR3 is 14 residues. For the CDR3, the DNA is TGTGCCAGCAGTTTACAGAGCTCTGGAAACACCATATATTTT. Translated, it gives CASSLQSSGNTIYF.

The genes are TRBV2 and TRBJ1-5; no clear D gene. Deletions cut 2 bases from V and 3 bases from J, with 20 bases between. Per the germline V gene, CDR1 is SNHLY and CDR2 is FYNNEI. The CDR3 is 18 residues long. As DNA, the CDR3 is TGTGCCAGCAGTGAATACGTGGCAGGTTTAACCCCCAATCAGCCCCAGCATTTT. Protein sequence: CASSEYVAGLTPNQPQHF.

The chain combines TRBV28 with TRBJ1-6; D remains ambiguous. Trimming stripped 5 bases from V and 10 bases from J, with 12 bases between. Germline CDR1 and CDR2: MDHEN and SYDVKM. This CDR3 is built from 13 residues. This CDR3 reads CASSRVALSPLHF. CDR3 bases: TGTGCCAGCAGTAGGGTCGCACTGTCACCCCTCCACTTT.

The V gene is TRBV19, the J gene TRBJ1-2; TRBD1 might be the D (6 bases). Trimming cost V 3 bases and J 3 bases, with 14 bases left between them. This CDR3 spans 15 amino acids. CDR1 LNHDA and CDR2 SQIVND come from the germline V gene (reference sequence). The CDR3 coding sequence is TGTGCCAGTAGTATCCGGGACATTTCCCACTATGGCTACACCTTC. Translating gives CASSIRDISHYGYTF.

V and J are TRBV3-1 (or the pseudogene TRBV3-2) and TRBJ2-3, with D possibly matching TRBD2 (6 bases). The CDR3 has 14 residues. Germline-derived CDR1 and CDR2 are LGHDT and YNNKEL (reference sequence). Trimming left V 4 bases short and J 0 bases short, with 8 bases between. CDR3 sequence reads: CASSPGLSTDTQYF. CDR3 sequence (DNA): TGTGCCAGCAGCCCGGGACTGAGCACAGATACGCAGTATTTT.

The chain employs TRBV7-3 and TRBJ1-3; tentative D call: TRBD1 (6 bases). CDR3 size: 14 residues. Germline lookup yields CDR1 SGHTA and CDR2 FQGTGA. Trimming removed 5 bases at V and 4 bases at J, with 12 bases between. CDR3 in amino acids: CASSDRRKGNTIYF. CDR3 bases: TGTGCCAGCAGCGACAGGAGAAAAGGAAACACCATATATTTT.

The chain combines TRBV29-1 with TRBJ2-1; perhaps TRBD2 as D (5 bases). Deletions cut 2 bases from V and 0 bases from J, with 8 bases between. The germline V gene encodes CDR1 SQVTM and CDR2 ANQGSEA. The CDR3 is 14 residues long. The CDR3 loop is CSVEKLGSYNEQFF. CDR3 nucleotides: TGCAGCGTTGAAAAACTAGGCTCCTACAATGAGCAGTTCTTC.

The rearrangement joins TRBV9 to TRBJ2-2; D remains unclear. CDR3 length: 12 amino acids. V was shortened by 3 bases and J by 1 base, with 1 base between the two germline ends. CDR1 and CDR2 from the germline V gene are SGDLS and YYNGEE. CDR3 loop: CASSGNTGELFF. CDR3 nucleotide sequence: TGTGCCAGCAGCGGGAACACCGGGGAGCTGTTTTTT.